The TCR beta chain described here comes from a study of blood T cell repertoires in COVID-19. About the research overall: From the United States, Italy and Spain came samples of acute and convalescent COVID-19. T cells, B-cell-depleted T cells, or PBMCs provided the cDNA or gDNA that served as material.

Profiling relied on immunoSEQ multiplex PCR, and the TCRdb table lists in-frame clones only, not all of them. The data show about 400,000 clones, more than 85% seen once. Notes on this clone: Other DNA sequences in the sample encode the same CDR3.

This CDR3 spans 13 amino acids. The V gene lost 0 bases and the J gene lost 4 bases, with 8 bases spanning the gap. Germline CDR1 and CDR2: SGHRS and YFSETQ. This TCR was recovered from a human donor in a cohort sampled during active COVID-19. Sequencing input: peripheral blood. This chain uses TRBV5-1 with TRBJ2-7; the D is unclear. As DNA, the CDR3 is TGCGCCAGCAGCTTGGGACTTGGGTACGAGCAGTACTTC. Amino acid sequence: CASSLGLGYEQYF.